The sample holds many counts of the clone carrying this T cell receptor (beta chain). The target antigen is unknown. The sample's time point: blood at routine non-recurrence follow-up after resection. Whole RNA, which was extracted from tumor, nontumor lung tissue or frozen PBMC, was sequenced without any cell sorting. Every TCR cDNA molecule bore a unique molecular identifier. TCRdb itself ran the 5' RACE reads through MiXCR, one entry per CDR3 protein. The data hold 35,000 to 55,000 distinct CDR3 sequences, with 20% to 25% observed a single time. The sample belongs to a study of spatial heterogeneity in lung cancer. Study as a whole: Any follow-up PBMC samples that were available went on to be sequenced, and the median time to follow-up was two to three years after resection. The study, taken as a whole, reports: TCRs found ubiquitously expanded in tumor appeared in blood more at resection than at follow-up.

This CDR3 has 13 amino acids. The V and J ends lost 3 bases and 2 bases respectively, with 8 bases between them. The starting material was PBMCs, obtained at follow-up. The clonotype originates from a female donor with early-stage non-small cell lung cancer. The rearrangement links TRBV12-3 or TRBV12-4 to TRBJ2-7; D gene unclear. In DNA form, the CDR3 reads TGTGCCAGCAGTTTCTCCTGGGCCTACGAGCAGTACTTC. This codes for CASSFSWAYEQYF.